The source of this TCR beta chain is a study of CD8 T cells in ankylosing spondylitis. CDR1 is MGHRA and CDR2 is YSYEKL in the germline V gene. The J segment lost 5 bases and the V segment lost 4 bases, leaving 6 bases of the junction unmatched. There are 14 residues in the CDR3. Quantitative barcoded 5'-RACE was used to prepare TCR beta libraries. MiXCR, applied by TCRdb to the 5' RACE reads, yields one record per CDR3 protein. The repertoire holds a few hundred thousand distinct CDR3 sequences, with 20% to 30% as singletons. This clonotype was seen a few times. This chain joins TRBV4-1 and TRBJ2-7, with 9 bases matching TRBD1. The specimen sequenced was blood, either unsorted or a sorted T cell fraction (not recorded which). The TCR sequence derives from a male donor with ankylosing spondylitis or in good health (not recorded which). DNA of the CDR3: TGCGCCAGCAGCCGAATCCGGGACAGGGACGAGCAGTACTTC. This encodes CASSRIRDRDEQYF.